The 31 T cell receptor beta chains reported below all come from one sample, sequenced in a study of blood T cell repertoires in COVID-19 (dated by TCRdb to 2018 to 2020). The library was generated by the immunoSEQ multiplex PCR assay. Imported from immuneACCESS, the table was reduced by TCRdb to in-frame sequences with V and J called. These copies leave out some clones; in studies compared against another copy, an unresolved V gene accounts for under half, and the cause of the remainder is not known. The sample profile shows around 500,000 clones; roughly 88% of them were found once. Under 4% of the sample lies in the top ten. Sequencing was done on a sample of peripheral blood. The receptors originated from a human donor in a cohort sampled during active COVID-19.

The chain is built from TRBV27 and TRBJ1-5, with 9 bases fitting TRBD1. There are 15 residues in the CDR3. Germline CDR1 MNHEY, CDR2 SMNVEV (reference sequence). V was clipped by 5 bases and J by 6 bases; unmatched bases: 8. The CDR3, as DNA: TGTGCCAGCAGTAACGACAGGGGGTTGAGTCAGCCCCAGCATTTT. Translating gives CASSNDRGLSQPQHF.

The rearrangement links TRBV5-4 to TRBJ2-3; D is possibly TRBD2 (6 bases). The CDR3 contains 15 residues. Germline V gives CDR1 SGHNT, CDR2 YYREEE (reference sequence). The V gene lost 1 base and the J gene lost 2 bases, with 11 bases spanning the gap. This CDR3 reads CASSLYLASTDTQYF. Written as DNA, the CDR3 is TGTGCCAGCAGCTTGTATCTAGCGTCCACAGATACGCAGTATTTT.

This rearrangement joins TRBV28 to TRBJ2-7, with D hard to call. Trimming stripped 3 bases from V and 0 bases from J, with 12 bases between. The germline CDR1 and CDR2 sequences are MDHEN and SYDVKM. This CDR3 has 15 amino acids. The CDR3 reads CASSFLRLVSYEQYF. Here the CDR3 DNA reads TGTGCCAGCAGTTTTCTTCGGCTAGTCTCCTACGAGCAGTACTTC. The complete variable domain, with remaining parts taken from reference TRBV28 and TRBJ2-7, reads DVKVTQSSRYLVKRTGEKVFLECVQDMDHENMFWYRQDPGLGLRLIYFSYDVKMKEKGDIPEGYSVSREKKERFSLILESASTNQTSMYLCASSFLRLVSYEQYFGPGTRLTVT.

The count of this clone is one. The chain has TRBV6-5 and TRBJ2-5; D not resolved. Germline V gene data show CDR1 as MNHEY and CDR2 as SVGAGI. Trimming cost V 4 bases and J 4 bases, with 10 bases left between them. The CDR3 consists of 13 residues. The CDR3 is CASSSSAVETQYF. The CDR3 region has the DNA TGTGCCAGCAGTTCCTCGGCAGTAGAGACCCAGTACTTC.

This sequence joins TRBV7-9 and TRBJ2-1, with D maybe TRBD2 (6 bases). This CDR3 spans 14 amino acids. The V gene's germline CDR1 is SEHNR and CDR2 FQNEAQ (reference sequence). V was pared by 8 bases and J by 4 bases, with 15 bases between. The CDR3 region has the DNA TGTGCCAGCTTTTTAGCGGATCTTTACAATGAGCAGTTCTTC. Encoded protein: CASFLADLYNEQFF.

The chain uses TRBV20-1 and TRBJ1-1; D is unclear. Looked up from germline, CDR1 is DFQATT and CDR2 is SNEGSKA (reference sequence). Trimming pared 5 bases from V and 6 bases from J, leaving 10 bases between. This CDR3 is built from 11 residues. The CDR3: CSAEDGSEAFF. The CDR3 region has the DNA TGCAGTGCTGAGGATGGATCTGAAGCTTTCTTT.

This chain uses TRBV14 with TRBJ2-3, with 7 bases that match TRBD1. V gave up 6 bases and J gave up 1 base; unmatched junction bases: 7. Per the germline V gene, CDR1 is SGHDN and CDR2 is FVKESK. The CDR3 length is 15 residues. The CDR3 DNA is TGTGCCAGCAGTCGAAGACAGGGCGGCACAGATACGCAGTATTTT. It encodes CASSRRQGGTDTQYF.

The rearrangement uses TRBV6-6 and TRBJ1-2; 8 positions agree with TRBD1. Germline CDR1 is MNHNY and CDR2 is SVGAGI (reference sequence). The CDR3 loop spans 14 amino acids. V shed 5 bases and J 8 bases; nucleotides not matched to a gene: 10. CDR3 sequence: CASSPQGGRPGYTF. CDR3 sequence (DNA): TGTGCCAGCAGTCCACAGGGGGGGCGGCCCGGCTACACCTTC.

V gene TRBV5-4 combines with J gene TRBJ1-3; no clear D gene. V lost 0 bases and J lost 4, with 8 bases in between. CDR1 is SGHNT and CDR2 is YYREEE in the germline V gene (reference sequence). The CDR3 is 14 residues long. Here the CDR3 reads CASSLDGIGNTIYF. The CDR3 nucleotides read TGTGCCAGCAGCTTGGACGGTATAGGAAACACCATATATTTT.

Remarks on this clone: Other nucleotide sequences in the sample specify the same CDR3. The V gene is TRBV5-5, the J gene TRBJ2-7; TRBD2 agrees at 12 bases. V lost 0 bases and J lost 4; bases outside the gene matches: 2. The CDR3 consists of 15 residues. Germline V gene data show CDR1 as SGHKS and CDR2 as YYEKEE (reference sequence). Here the CDR3 reads CASSLGLAGAYEQYF. CDR3 sequence (DNA): TGTGCCAGCAGCTTGGGACTAGCGGGAGCATACGAGCAGTACTTC.

The chain has TRBV28 and TRBJ2-1; 11 bases are a match to TRBD1. CDR3 length: 14 amino acids. Trimming took 8 bases from V and 7 from J; bases not matched to a gene: 7. Germline CDR1 MDHEN, CDR2 SYDVKM. CDR3 amino acids: CASPRDRGGNEQFF. The CDR3, as DNA: TGTGCCAGCCCGAGGGACAGGGGGGGGAATGAGCAGTTCTTC. Drawing the rest from reference TRBV28 and TRBJ2-1, the complete variable domain is DVKVTQSSRYLVKRTGEKVFLECVQDMDHENMFWYRQDPGLGLRLIYFSYDVKMKEKGDIPEGYSVSREKKERFSLILESASTNQTSMYLCASPRDRGGNEQFFGPGTRLTVL.

The chain links TRBV27 to TRBJ2-3, with D perhaps TRBD1 (6 bases). V dropped 7 bases and J dropped 1 base, with 15 bases sitting between them. There are 15 residues in the CDR3. CDR1 is MNHEY, CDR2 SMNVEV, per germline (reference sequence). The CDR3 DNA reads TGTGCCAGCATTAACAGGGTCGGAGGCACAGATACGCAGTATTTT. Its translation is CASINRVGGTDTQYF.

This sequence joins TRBV27 and TRBJ1-4, with a tentative D call TRBD1 (5 bases). This CDR3 has 18 residues. Per the germline V gene, CDR1 is MNHEY and CDR2 is SMNVEV (reference sequence). Trimming took 2 bases from V and 4 from J, leaving 20 bases between them. The CDR3 spells CASSLVGPVRINNEKLFF. The DNA for the CDR3 is TGTGCCAGCAGTTTAGTGGGGCCCGTCCGGATAAATAATGAAAAACTGTTTTTT.

V usage is TRBV5-1 and J usage is TRBJ2-1, with D maybe TRBD2 (5 bases). CDR1 is SGHRS, CDR2 YFSETQ, per germline. The CDR3 is 15 amino acids. Trimming cost V 1 base and J 4 bases, with 12 bases left between them. The CDR3 reads CASSLLDLAYNEQFF. In DNA form, the CDR3 reads TGCGCCAGCAGCTTGTTAGACCTAGCTTACAATGAGCAGTTCTTC.

The gene calls are TRBV5-1 and TRBJ2-2, with 7 bases identical to TRBD1. Germline CDR1 reads SGHRS; CDR2 reads YFSETQ. The CDR3 loop spans 16 amino acids. J gave up 2 bases and V 1 base, and 5 bases lay outside the gene matches. CDR3 DNA: TGCGCCAGCAGCTTGAGGGGACAGACTAACACCGGGGAGCTGTTTTTT. The encoded protein is CASSLRGQTNTGELFF.

V and J are TRBV7-3 and TRBJ2-3; possible D gene TRBD2, 6 bases. CDR1 is SGHTA and CDR2 is FQGTGA in the germline V gene. The CDR3 sequence is 14 residues long. The V end was cut by 4 bases, the J end by 1 base, with 9 bases between. This CDR3 is CASSSGLRTDTQYF. CDR3 in DNA: TGTGCCAGCAGCTCGGGACTCCGCACAGATACGCAGTATTTT.

The chain has TRBV28 and TRBJ1-1; D unclear. Germline assignment: CDR1 MDHEN and CDR2 SYDVKM. This CDR3 comprises 12 residues. Trimming stripped 1 base from V and 3 bases from J, with 3 bases between. CDR3 region: CASSLLDTEAFF. The DNA for the CDR3 is TGTGCCAGCAGTTTATTAGACACTGAAGCTTTCTTT.

For this clone: Other nucleotide sequences in the sample specify the same CDR3. The chain uses TRBV9 and TRBJ1-1; no firm D call. Trimming removed 3 bases from V and 3 bases from J, with 15 bases in between. CDR1 and CDR2 (germline): SGDLS, YYNGEE. The CDR3 contains 15 residues. The CDR3 loop reads CASSDGDSQDTEAFF. The CDR3 DNA reads as TGTGCCAGCAGCGATGGAGACTCCCAAGACACTGAAGCTTTCTTT.

The chain couples TRBV6-6 to TRBJ1-5; D perhaps matches TRBD1 (6 bases). The V and J ends lost 6 bases and 4 bases respectively, with 16 bases between them. Germline values: CDR1 MNHNY, CDR2 SVGAGI (reference sequence). The CDR3 consists of 15 residues. The CDR3 here is CASSPGGAGNQPQHF. CDR3 DNA: TGTGCCAGCAGCCCCGGGGGGGCTGGGAATCAGCCCCAGCATTTT.

This clone was seen only a few times. The CDR3 region has the DNA TGTGCCAGCAGTCGCCTAATATTCTACGAGCAGTACTTC. Protein product: CASSRLIFYEQYF. The chain links TRBV6-2 or TRBV6-3 to TRBJ2-7; D remains unclear. The CDR3 consists of 13 residues. Trimming cost V 5 bases and J 3 bases, with 11 bases left between them. From germline, CDR1 is MNHEY and CDR2 SVGEGT.

The chain employs TRBV6-6 and TRBJ2-1; D possibly corresponds to TRBD1 (6 bases). The CDR3 contains 15 residues. The V end was cut by 2 bases, the J end by 7 bases, with 15 bases between. Germline CDR1 and CDR2: MNHNY and SVGAGI (reference sequence). The CDR3 coding sequence is TGTGCCAGCAGTTACACCTCGGACAGAAAGAATGAGCAGTTCTTC. Encoded protein: CASSYTSDRKNEQFF.

This chain joins TRBV7-3 and TRBJ2-7, with 11 bases matching TRBD1. V lost 5 bases to trimming and J lost 3 bases; unmatched junction nucleotides: 3. The CDR3 extends over 14 amino acids. CDR1 and CDR2 (germline): SGHTA, FQGTGA. For the CDR3, the DNA is TGTGCCAGCAGCGCGGGGACAGGGGGCTACGAGCAGTACTTC. Translation: CASSAGTGGYEQYF.

V usage is TRBV3-1 (or the pseudogene TRBV3-2) and J usage is TRBJ2-2; no clear D gene. Trimming took 4 bases from V and 5 from J, leaving 11 bases between them. Germline values: CDR1 LGHDT, CDR2 YNNKEL (reference sequence). The CDR3 contains 14 residues. CDR3 coding DNA: TGTGCCAGCAGCCGATTCACTGATACCGGGGAGCTGTTTTTT. Its protein is CASSRFTDTGELFF.

This chain links TRBV7-3 with TRBJ2-2; TRBD1 is a possible D gene (5 bases). Germline lookup yields CDR1 SGHTA and CDR2 FQGTGA. This CDR3 is 15 amino acids long. Deletions cut 5 bases from V and 1 base from J, with 11 bases between. The CDR3 protein is CASSRNGQNTGELFF. In nucleotides, the CDR3 is TGTGCCAGCAGCCGGAACGGACAGAACACCGGGGAGCTGTTTTTT.

The chain recombines TRBV19 with TRBJ1-4, with D tentatively TRBD1 (5 bases). From germline, CDR1 is LNHDA and CDR2 SQIVND (reference sequence). V was pared by 5 bases and J by 6 bases, with 13 bases between. The CDR3 runs to 14 residues. In nucleotides, the CDR3 is TGTGCCAGTAGTGCGGACAATGGGGATGAAAAACTGTTTTTT. This encodes CASSADNGDEKLFF. The full variable domain, in which reference TRBV19 and TRBJ1-4 provide the parts outside the CDR3, is DGGITQSPKYLFRKEGQNVTLSCEQNLNHDAMYWYRQDPGQGLRLIYYSQIVNDFQKGDIAEGYSVSREKKESFPLTVTSAQKNPTAFYLCASSADNGDEKLFFGSGTQLSVL.

This rearrangement joins TRBV7-9 to TRBJ2-1, with D unclear. The CDR3 extends over 12 amino acids. The germline gives CDR1 SEHNR, CDR2 FQNEAQ (reference sequence). V gave up 1 base and J gave up 8 bases, with 6 bases separating them. The CDR3 coding sequence is TGTGCCAGCAGCTTAGGAGGTGATGAGCAGTTCTTC. Its protein is CASSLGGDEQFF.

The chain links TRBV30 to TRBJ1-1; no clear D. The CDR3 consists of 12 residues. Germline loops: CDR1 GTSNPN, CDR2 SVGIG (reference sequence). V lost 2 bases, J lost 7 bases, and 11 bases lay in between. For the CDR3, the DNA is TGTGCCTGGAGTCCAGACGGGTATGAAGCTTTCTTT. It encodes CAWSPDGYEAFF.

The chain carries TRBV6-1 and TRBJ1-5; D remains ambiguous. The V end lost 3 bases, the J end lost 0 bases, and 9 bases lay between the germline ends. CDR1 is MNHNS, CDR2 SASEGT, per germline. The length of the CDR3 is 15 residues. The CDR3 region has the DNA TGTGCCAGCAGTGAGTGGGCAGGTAGCAATCAGCCCCAGCATTTT. This sequence encodes CASSEWAGSNQPQHF.

The chain is built from TRBV6-4 and TRBJ1-4; a weak D match, TRBD1 (6 bases). V lost 6 bases and J 5 bases, leaving 13 bases between the germline ends. CDR3 length: 14 amino acids. Per germline, CDR1 MRHNA and CDR2 SNTAGT. The CDR3 DNA follows: TGTGCCAGCAGACCTGACAGGTCCAATGAAAAACTGTTTTTT. Translation gives CASRPDRSNEKLFF.

The chain uses TRBV30 and TRBJ2-4; the D gene is possibly TRBD2 (5 bases). CDR1 is GTSNPN, CDR2 SVGIG, per germline (reference sequence). The CDR3 covers 15 residues. V lost 3 bases, J lost 6 bases, and 18 bases lay in between. Here the CDR3 DNA reads TGTGCCTGGAGCCGAGGGCAGCCCCGGGGAAACATTCAGTACTTC. It encodes CAWSRGQPRGNIQYF.

The V call is TRBV5-1, the J call TRBJ2-1, with D possibly being TRBD1 (5 bases). Germline CDR1 and CDR2: SGHRS and YFSETQ. CDR3 length equals 15 residues. Trimming removed 4 bases from V and 2 bases from J, with 13 bases in between. The CDR3 sequence is CASSPDMDPYNEQFF. CDR3 bases: TGCGCCAGCAGCCCGGACATGGATCCCTACAATGAGCAGTTCTTC.